The present TCR beta chain was sequenced within a study of post-analysis software for immune sequencing data. Findings and caveats of the study: Patients had higher frequencies than controls of roughly five TRBV segments, including TRBV5-6, TRBV5-1 and TRBV20-1. In multiple sclerosis, normalized Chao1 diversity was significantly below that of controls.

A remark on this clonotype: Antigen unknown.

Germline values: CDR1 LNHNV, CDR2 YYDKDF (reference sequence). After removal of 0 bases from V and 2 bases from J, the junction contained 14 bases not matched to a gene. This CDR3 has 19 amino acids. TCR beta cDNA libraries included unique molecular identifiers. TCRdb re-called the PCR reads through MiXCR, storing one row per CDR3 protein. The sample has roughly 670,000 distinct CDR3 sequences; more than 50% are singletons. The sequencing sample was made of blood. The sequence was obtained from a girl aged 2 to 9 with multiple sclerosis. This chain connects TRBV15 to TRBJ2-5; 8 positions agree with TRBD2. This chain's CDR3 is CATSRDRGWSGSEQETQYF. CDR3 in DNA: TGTGCCACCAGCAGAGATCGAGGGTGGAGCGGGAGTGAACAAGAGACCCAGTACTTC.